This T cell receptor (beta chain) was obtained from a study of T cells in tuberculosis (dated by TCRdb to between 2018 and 2020). Turning to the overall study: To characterize T cells specific for the mycobacterial lipid antigen glucose monomycolate (GMM), the study used CD1B tetramers together with high-throughput TCR immunosequencing. IGRA-negative adolescents, IGRA-positive adolescents with latent tuberculosis and adults with active tuberculosis, ten per group, were compared in a South African clinical cohort. PBMC from active tuberculosis patients were archived either before standard anti-tuberculosis treatment began or within 7 days of its start. Overall study outcomes, separate from this receptor: With the diverse GMM-specific repertoire as input, a classifier achieved roughly 90% accuracy (AUROC about 0.93), whereas GEM motif frequencies as input gave more than 55% accuracy. The smaller NN-distances were partly driven by shorter CDR3-alpha lengths in active tuberculosis patients, and the difference for TCR-beta did not reach statistical significance. Which clinical samples got chosen depended on the availability of cryopreserved specimens, and the active tuberculosis cases were adults, whereas the controls were adolescents. Compared with IGRA-negative controls, TCR-alpha repertoires from active tuberculosis had smaller mean NN-distances to GMM-specific TCRs, which suggests that these TCRs underwent clonal expansion.

The immunoSEQ multiplex PCR assay was used to generate TCR libraries, with TCR-beta and/or TCR-alpha/delta assays applied to each sample. The amplified TCR libraries were sequenced on the Illumina high-throughput platform. The authors' analysis ran thus. Clustering and dimensionality reduction relied on pairwise TCRdist distances among GMM-specific receptors from T cells that were either sorted ex vivo or expanded in vitro. The score assigned to each clinical repertoire was mean NN-distance, meaning the average TCRdist to the nearest 10% of tetramer-positive reference sequences. To compute GEM TCR motif frequency, the fraction of unique TCRs matching known GEM sequences by V/J usage and CDR3 length was calculated. Linear discriminant analysis with leave-one-out cross-validation, implemented in scikit-learn, was used to classify active tuberculosis. TCRdb holds this immuneACCESS table with in-frame rearrangements only. Some clones are missing; in checked studies, unresolved V genes explain under half, and the rest has no known cause. The D gene and trimming were derived from the DNA, and the V and J assignments and clone size from that table. The sample data list tens of thousands of clones, and about 91% of these were observed just once. Clones ranked in the top ten supply approximately 2.2% of the sample.

Remarks on this clone: It lacks a known antigen. There are no base qualities to consult, and no much larger clone falls within one base.

The time point label on this specimen signifies: new active TB diagnosis, blood taken before or within 7 days of starting treatment. Patients with active tuberculosis were defined as newly diagnosed, HIV-seronegative South African adults aged 18 years or older. Active tuberculosis was confirmed by positive sputum smear microscopy and/or positive M. tuberculosis culture. Immunosequencing was performed on unsorted cryopreserved PBMC, with some 100,000 T cells per clinical donor covered on average. CDR1 and CDR2 were assigned from the germline V gene as SNHLY and FYNNEI. The CDR3 has 14 amino acids, counting the end cysteine and phenylalanine. The CDR3 DNA has 42 bases and is translated from base 1. V has 6 bases trimmed and J has 0 bases trimmed; junction bases matching no gene number 5.

The sequencing used PBMCs, collected at tuberculosis diagnosis. The chain uses TRBV2 and TRBJ2-7, with 7 middle bases fitting TRBD2. This TCR was sampled from an adult with tuberculosis. CDR3 protein: CASSREVYSYEQYF. The sequence in DNA is TGTGCCAGCAGCCGGGAGGTTTACTCCTACGAGCAGTACTTC.